This T cell receptor (beta chain) was captured in a study of cytomegalovirus exposure and HLA in healthy donors (dated by TCRdb to 2015 to 2018). Study-level background: An earlier analysis of 587 of the donors reported 250 to 300 Gb of sequence data and around 110 million unique TCR beta sequences obtained from roughly 170 million T cells. Because of strong linkage in the cohort, roughly five DR-DQ haplotypes were treated as single units for association and clustering. Rather than drawing on any new phenotypic data, the later analysis identified candidate immune exposures from TCR beta sequences and the way those sequences occurred across donors. Using immunosequencing, the study profiled T cell repertoires from 500 to 800 subjects and related those repertoires to cytomegalovirus serostatus. Every discovery cohort repertoire had been produced on one sequencing platform. The aim of the study was to test whether cataloging public T cell receptors could identify signatures of past pathogen exposure. In addition to the first cohort of approximately 670 subjects, a separate validation cohort of 120 different subjects was used. Among over 350 genotyped donors of the cohort, an average of around 240,000 unique TCR beta nucleotide sequences were sequenced per donor, roughly 20% of them non-productive. Donor age, sex, ethnicity and CMV serostatus were compiled together with the repertoire data. Of the approximately 400 genotyped donors, 65% to 90% fell in the genetic ancestry cluster associated with self-reported Caucasian donors. To predict cytomegalovirus infection status, the study combined high-throughput TCR immunosequencing, statistical association of individual TCRs with disease status, and machine learning. An early release that covered about 640 HLA-typed donors contained approximately 300 gigabases of sequencing data and around 80 million unique TCR sequences. A later genetic analysis used genome-wide SNP genotypes for about three fifths of the 666 donors, treating that subset as a discovery cohort. Typing coverage varied by locus: roughly 620-640 donors for A, B, C, DRB1 and DQB1; 522 for DQA1; more than 600 for DPA1; about 450 for DPB1. A later analysis re-examined previously published TCR beta repertoires from hundreds of donors and added high-resolution HLA genotyping to investigate patterns of TCR occurrence. HLA typing covered class I and class II loci at four-digit resolution. An earlier analysis of approximately 640 of the donors applied high-throughput TCR beta sequencing to assess whether each TCR beta V gene segment acted as functional or pseudogenic. What the work shows at the level of the full study, not this receptor alone: It was suggested by the authors that the approach could potentially be generalized to other disease states and immunological phenotypes. Most TCR sequences were seen in very few donors, while some public TCRs were found in many individuals. Linkage disequilibrium might explain the correlated functional status among segregating V segments, but an unknown experimental factor could not be ruled out. The classifier was reported to diagnose cytomegalovirus status with high specificity and sensitivity in both the original and validation cohorts. The earlier analysis of approximately 590 of the donors excluded 15 to 20 rarely observed V segments, including chromosome 9 orphons, because counts were too low. In a later analysis, HLA-associated TCR beta chains showed more clonal expansion and lower generation probabilities than non-associated chains that were equally common. A later analysis reported that several top co-occurrence clusters appeared linked to parvovirus B19, influenza, CMV and Epstein-Barr virus. When HLA alleles, especially DR and DQ, strongly co-occurred, TCR associations were difficult to assign to individual alleles. Because HLA typing was unavailable for some donors at each locus, only the typed subset was used in association tests. A further reported finding was that TCR beta sequences accurately predicted the HLA-A and HLA-B alleles for most subjects in the first cohort. A cluster of highly shared sequence variants was judged likely to be a technical artifact of the sequencing pipeline. Sequencing depth was assumed to be roughly uniform across donors in the presence/absence analyses, though that assumption may not hold. A few of the identified cytomegalovirus-associated TCR beta chains were confirmed in vitro to be specific for cytomegalovirus antigens. A later analysis associated about 18,000 TCR beta sequences with specific HLA alleles at a false discovery rate of 0.05. A later analysis found that TCR association rates varied across HLA loci, with DRB1 alleles showing the most associated TCRs and HLA-C alleles the fewest. In a later analysis, most CMV-associated TCR beta chains were found to appear HLA-restricted, with HLA associations seemingly driven largely by CMV exposure. The only immune exposure information available for the cohort was CMV serostatus. Some IMGT-functional V segments, including TRBV6-2 and TRBV6-3, could not be told apart with the 87-base-pair reads, so those segments were excluded. This cohort had only TCR beta chains sequenced, and the lack of alpha or paired-chain data limited which features could be detected. In the study, some 160 TCR beta chains were listed as associated with cytomegalovirus. An earlier analysis of several hundred of the donors showed that most TCR beta V segments appeared in productive rearrangements either about 87% or about 30% of the time, which broadly matched IMGT annotations. According to a later genetic analysis, donors in an Asian-associated ancestry cluster had fewer N-insertions in productive TCRs than the approximately 630-donor mean. V-gene and J-gene trimming of TCR beta chains was associated with a missense DCLRE1C variant in a later genetic analysis, and the association was replicated in an independent cohort.

About this clone itself: No antigen is known for it. No clone much larger than this one lies a single base away; base qualities are absent.

Library preparation employed the immunoSEQ multiplex PCR assay. A mixture of 60 forward primers for TCR Vbeta segments and 13 reverse primers for TCR Jbeta segments was used in the multiplex PCR. Amplification of the CDR3 region of rearranged TCR beta genes was performed with a multiplex PCR assay on genomic DNA. On the Illumina HiSeq System, the amplified TCR beta libraries were sequenced as 87-base-pair reads. On the authors' methods: In a later analysis, tens of millions of unique TCR beta chains were counted across the 650 to 700 repertoires, and about 9.9 million of these chains were shared by at least two donors. To remove PCR and sequencing errors, raw reads were error-corrected and collapsed into unique sequences using a nearest-neighbor algorithm that merged closely related sequences. Alignment of CDR3 sequences to IMGT reference sequences was used to assign V, D and J gene segments. For a sequence to be retained, at least a six-nucleotide match to both a V gene segment and a J gene segment was required. Rearrangements were classified as productive when the CDR3 lacked stop codons and remained in frame with V and J, and all other rearrangements were classified as non-productive. Following IMGT convention, CDR3 was defined as the stretch from the second conserved V-encoded cysteine up to the conserved J-encoded phenylalanine. The earlier analysis of about 500 of the donors excluded sequences that lacked an unambiguous match to a single V gene segment. An earlier analysis of just under 600 of the donors called V segments functional above 56.7% productive rearrangements and segregating when the between-donor standard deviation exceeded 5%. A statistical classification framework was built to diagnose cytomegalovirus status from the catalog of TCR beta chain sequences. In a later analysis, TCR nucleotide sequences were compared against IMGT/GENE-DB human TR gene sequences so that V and J genes could be assigned. In a later analysis, CDR3 sequences and most-parsimonious VDJ recombination scenarios were assigned using the TCRdist pipeline. A later analysis defined each TCR beta chain by its CDR3 amino acid sequence plus V-gene family, and excluded reads lacking a unique V-gene family. A later analysis removed 500 to 600 highly shared, low-generation-probability nucleotide sequences to deal with suspected cross-contamination and a sequencing artifact. For each public chain, a later analysis derived a clonal expansion index from normalized ranks of inferred template counts within each repertoire. Generation probabilities in a later analysis came from a VDJ recombination model fitted to out-of-frame rearrangements, and those results were checked against IGoR. In a later analysis, hypergeometric tests were used to score TCR-TCR, TCR-HLA and TCR-CMV co-occurrence, with a repertoire-size bias correction applied to TCR pairs. In a later analysis, false discovery rates were estimated by permuting HLA or CMV assignments 20 times. In a later analysis, co-occurring TCRs were grouped using DBSCAN, with TCRdist sequence similarity added in when clustering inside HLA-allele-positive subsets. Co-occurrence clustering excluded repertoires with fewer than 30,000 or more than 120,000 public chains, plus five with anomalous nucleotide sharing. The table was pulled from immuneACCESS by TCRdb, which kept in-frame rearrangements only. Such tables lose some clones; where checked, under half of the loss comes from unresolved V genes, and the rest has no known cause. V and J calls and clone size are given by that table; D and trimming were obtained from the DNA. This sample is represented by about 92,000 clones; 70% to 90% of them were singletons. Approximately 5.6% of the sample rests with the top ten.

The cohort was made up of 666 healthy bone marrow donors. All cohort members were sampled while nominally healthy, although unrecorded immune exposures were likely present. The donor was CMV seropositive and was included in the group of 270 or so seropositive cohort members. Each donor provided a peripheral blood sample, and peripheral blood mononuclear cells were used for TCR beta sequencing. The Qiagen DNeasy Blood Extraction Kit was used to extract genomic DNA from the blood cell samples. V is cut by 4 bases and J by 3 bases, and the space between the germline ends is 9 bases. The CDR3 covers 13 residues, taking in both the cysteine and the phenylalanine. The sequence is cut down to CDR3 DNA, 39 bases in frame from base 1. The germline V gene encodes CDR1 SNHLY and CDR2 FYNNEI.

The sample comprised PBMCs. The chain joins TRBV2 to TRBJ1-2; a tentative D match to TRBD1 spans 5 bases. This sequence originates from a woman aged 18-29 years in good health and CMV-seropositive. CDR3 region: CASSAGDYYGYTF. The bases are TGTGCCAGCAGTGCGGGGGACTACTATGGCTACACCTTC. The full variable domain, with segments outside the CDR3 supplied by the reference TRBV2 and TRBJ1-2 proteins, appears as EPEVTQTPSHQVTQMGQEVILRCVPISNHLYFYWYRQILGQKVEFLVSFYNNEISEKSEIFDDQFSVERPDGSNFTLKIRSTKLEDSAMYFCASSAGDYYGYTFGSGTRLTVV.